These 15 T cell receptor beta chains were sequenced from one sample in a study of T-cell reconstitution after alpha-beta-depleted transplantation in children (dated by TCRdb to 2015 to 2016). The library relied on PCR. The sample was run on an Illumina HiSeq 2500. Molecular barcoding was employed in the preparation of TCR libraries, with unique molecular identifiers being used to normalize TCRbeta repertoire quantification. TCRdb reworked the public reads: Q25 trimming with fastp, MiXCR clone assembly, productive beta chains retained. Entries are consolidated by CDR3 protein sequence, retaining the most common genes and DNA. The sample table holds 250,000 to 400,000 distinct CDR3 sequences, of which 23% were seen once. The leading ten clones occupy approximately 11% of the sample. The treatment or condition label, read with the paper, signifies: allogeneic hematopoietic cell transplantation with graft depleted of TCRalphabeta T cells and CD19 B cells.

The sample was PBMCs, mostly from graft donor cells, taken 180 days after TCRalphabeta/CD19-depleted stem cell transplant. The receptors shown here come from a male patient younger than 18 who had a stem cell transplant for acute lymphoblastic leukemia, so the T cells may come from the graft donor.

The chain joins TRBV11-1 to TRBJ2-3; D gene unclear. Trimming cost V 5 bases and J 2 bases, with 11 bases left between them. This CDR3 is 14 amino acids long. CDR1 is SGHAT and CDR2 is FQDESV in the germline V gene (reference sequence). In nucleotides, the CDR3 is TGTGCCAGCAGCCCGGACCTCCCCACAGATACGCAGTATTTT. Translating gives CASSPDLPTDTQYF. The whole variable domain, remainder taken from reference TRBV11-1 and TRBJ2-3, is EAEVAQSPRYKITEKSQAVAFWCDPISGHATLYWYRQILGQGPELLVQFQDESVVDDSQLPKDRFSAERLKGVDSTLKIQPAELGDSAMYLCASSPDLPTDTQYFGPGTRLTVL.

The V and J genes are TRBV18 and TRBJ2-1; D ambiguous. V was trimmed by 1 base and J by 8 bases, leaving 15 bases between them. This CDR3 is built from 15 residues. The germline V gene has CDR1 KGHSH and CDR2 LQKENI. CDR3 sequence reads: CASSPLYKISHEQFF. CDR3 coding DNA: TGTGCCAGCTCACCACTTTACAAAATAAGCCATGAGCAGTTCTTC.

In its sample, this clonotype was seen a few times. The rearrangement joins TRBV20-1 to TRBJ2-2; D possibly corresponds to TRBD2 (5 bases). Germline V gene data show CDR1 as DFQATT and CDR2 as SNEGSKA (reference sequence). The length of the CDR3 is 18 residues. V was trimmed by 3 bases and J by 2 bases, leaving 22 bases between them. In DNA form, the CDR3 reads TGCAGTGCTAGTATACCCACGTTTCGGGCGGGCAACACCGGGGAGCTGTTTTTT. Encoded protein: CSASIPTFRAGNTGELFF.

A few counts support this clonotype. The CDR3, as DNA: TGCAGTGCTAGAGAGTGGCAGATTCTCTCCTACGAGCAGTACTTC. It encodes CSAREWQILSYEQYF. The V call is TRBV20-1, the J call TRBJ2-7; D gene uncertain. The CDR3 consists of 15 residues. Germline CDR1 and CDR2: DFQATT and SNEGSKA (reference sequence). V lost 0 bases and J lost 0, with 12 bases in between.

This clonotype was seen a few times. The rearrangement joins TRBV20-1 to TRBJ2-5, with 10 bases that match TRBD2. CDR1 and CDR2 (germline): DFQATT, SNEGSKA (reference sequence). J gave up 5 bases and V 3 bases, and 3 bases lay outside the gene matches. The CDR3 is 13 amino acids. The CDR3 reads CSARASGSETQYF. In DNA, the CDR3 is TGCAGTGCTAGGGCTAGCGGGAGTGAGACCCAGTACTTC.

CDR3 nucleotides: TGTGCCAGCAGTGAAGTCCGGGCCTCGCTTTACGAGCAGTACTTC. Residues: CASSEVRASLYEQYF. The rearrangement joins TRBV25-1 to TRBJ2-7, with no clear D. Germline lookup yields CDR1 MGHDK and CDR2 SYGVNS. The CDR3 loop spans 15 amino acids. The V end was cut by 2 bases, the J end by 4 bases, with 15 bases between.

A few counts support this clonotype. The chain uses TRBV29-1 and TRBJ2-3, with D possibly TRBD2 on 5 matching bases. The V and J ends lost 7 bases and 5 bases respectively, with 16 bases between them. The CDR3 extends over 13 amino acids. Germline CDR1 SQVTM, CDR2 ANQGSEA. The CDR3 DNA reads TGCAGCGCTGAGGACTGGGGTAAAGATACGCAGTATTTT. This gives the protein CSAEDWGKDTQYF.

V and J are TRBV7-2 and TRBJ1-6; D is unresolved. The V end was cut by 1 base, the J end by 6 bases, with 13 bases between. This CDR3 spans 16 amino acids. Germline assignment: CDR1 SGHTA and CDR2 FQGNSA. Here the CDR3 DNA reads TGTGCCAGCAGCTTAGTTGTGGGCGCGGGTAATTCACCCCTCCACTTT. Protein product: CASSLVVGAGNSPLHF.

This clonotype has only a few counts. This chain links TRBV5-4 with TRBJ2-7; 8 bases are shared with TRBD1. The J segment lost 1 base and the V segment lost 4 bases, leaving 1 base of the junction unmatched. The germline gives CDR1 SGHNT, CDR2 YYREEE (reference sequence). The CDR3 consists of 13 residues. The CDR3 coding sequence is TGTGCCAGCAGCCGGGACAGGTCCTACGAGCAGTACTTC. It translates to CASSRDRSYEQYF.

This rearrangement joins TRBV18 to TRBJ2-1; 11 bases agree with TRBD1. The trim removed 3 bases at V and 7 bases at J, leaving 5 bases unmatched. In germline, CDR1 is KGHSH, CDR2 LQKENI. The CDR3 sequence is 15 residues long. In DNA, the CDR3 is TGTGCCAGCTCACCCGGACAGGGGGCCATAAATGAGCAGTTCTTC. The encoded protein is CASSPGQGAINEQFF. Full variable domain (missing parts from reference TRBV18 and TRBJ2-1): NAGVMQNPRHLVRRRGQEARLRCSPMKGHSHVYWYRQLPEEGLKFMVYLQKENIIDESGMPKERFSAEFPKEGPSILRIQQVVRGDSAAYFCASSPGQGAINEQFFGPGTRLTVL.

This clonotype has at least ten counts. CDR3 region: CASSFWTGQETQYF. CDR3 DNA sequence: TGCGCCAGCAGCTTTTGGACAGGTCAAGAGACCCAGTACTTC. The gene calls are TRBV5-1 and TRBJ2-5; 7 nucleotides agree with TRBD1. V was pared by 2 bases and J by 2 bases, with 3 bases of the junction left unmatched. This CDR3 contains 14 residues. The germline V gene has CDR1 SGHRS and CDR2 YFSETQ. The full variable domain, rest sourced from reference TRBV5-1 and TRBJ2-5, is KAGVTQTPRYLIKTRGQQVTLSCSPISGHRSVSWYQQTPGQGLQFLFEYFSETQRNKGNFPGRFSGRQFSNSRSEMNVSTLELGDSALYLCASSFWTGQETQYFGPGTRLLVL.

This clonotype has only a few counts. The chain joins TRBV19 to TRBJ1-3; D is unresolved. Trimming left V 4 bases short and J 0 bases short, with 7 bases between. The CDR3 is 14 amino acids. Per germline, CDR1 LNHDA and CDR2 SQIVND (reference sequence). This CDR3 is CASSRTASGNTIYF. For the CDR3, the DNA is TGTGCCAGTAGTAGGACGGCCTCTGGAAACACCATATATTTT.

CDR3 nucleotides: TGTGCCAGCAGCTCCCAGCGGGACTCCTACGAGCAGTACTTC. Its protein is CASSSQRDSYEQYF. This chain joins TRBV7-9 and TRBJ2-7; TRBD2 matches 7 bases. Germline CDR1 and CDR2: SEHNR and FQNEAQ (reference sequence). J lost 0 bases, V lost 4 bases, and 3 bases had no gene match. This CDR3 contains 14 residues.

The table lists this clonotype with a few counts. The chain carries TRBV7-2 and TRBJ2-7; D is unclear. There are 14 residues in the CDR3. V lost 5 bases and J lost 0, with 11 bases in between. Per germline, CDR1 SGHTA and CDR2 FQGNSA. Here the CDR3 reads CASSPLDASYEQYF. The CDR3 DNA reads TGTGCCAGCAGCCCCCTCGATGCCTCCTACGAGCAGTACTTC.

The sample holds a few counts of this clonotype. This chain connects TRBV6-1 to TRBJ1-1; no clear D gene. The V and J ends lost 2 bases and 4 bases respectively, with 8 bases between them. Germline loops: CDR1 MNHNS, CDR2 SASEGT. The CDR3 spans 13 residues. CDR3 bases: TGTGCCAGCAGTGAACTCGAGGGCACTGAAGCTTTCTTT. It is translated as CASSELEGTEAFF.